The 5 T cell receptor beta chains presented below share a single source sample, sequenced in a study of graft-versus-host responses after intestinal transplantation (dated by TCRdb to the early 2020s). The time point label here, explained by the study, means: cells obtained before transplantation from donor or recipient. Library prep was done by the immunoSEQ multiplex PCR assay. In TCRdb, the immuneACCESS table is reduced to in-frame sequences with V and J assigned. These tables do not hold every clone; where another copy was compared, an unresolved V gene accounts for under half, and the others remain unexplained. Across this sample there are over 100,000 clones, with just under 95% seen only once. The ten biggest clones cover 0.095% to 0.15% of the sample. What these receptors recognize is not known. Here the sequenced sample was unstimulated CD4+ T cells sorted from spleen or lymph node cells, taken before intestinal transplant. Receptor source: a human donor who received an intestinal transplant.

The chain couples TRBV2 to TRBJ2-5; possible D gene TRBD2, 5 bases. Germline values: CDR1 SNHLY, CDR2 FYNNEI. CDR3 length: 13 amino acids. Trimming shortened V by 6 bases and J by 5 bases, and 13 bases separated the two germline ends. The CDR3 spells CASRRTLDETQYF. In DNA, the CDR3 is TGTGCCAGCAGACGGACTCTTGATGAGACCCAGTACTTC.

The chain uses TRBV19 and TRBJ2-5; possibly TRBD1 or TRBD2 for D (6 bases each). V was trimmed by 7 bases and J by 5 bases, leaving 17 bases between them. The CDR3 is made up of 14 amino acids. CDR1 and CDR2 (germline): LNHDA, SQIVND (reference sequence). CDR3 amino acids: CASKTRGATETQYF. CDR3 DNA: TGTGCCAGTAAAACAAGGGGGGCAACTGAGACCCAGTACTTC.

CDR3 in amino acids: CASSSPALYGYTF. CDR3 sequence (DNA): TGTGCCAGCAGTTCCCCGGCGCTCTATGGCTACACCTTC. The chain employs TRBV6-5 and TRBJ1-2; D not resolved. V was shortened by 4 bases and J by 4 bases, with 10 bases between the two germline ends. The germline V gene encodes CDR1 MNHEY and CDR2 SVGAGI. This CDR3 has 13 residues.

This clone has only a few counts. V and J are TRBV28 and TRBJ2-7; 8 bases agree with TRBD1. V lost 6 bases, J lost 4 bases, and 14 bases stayed unmatched. Per the germline V gene, CDR1 is MDHEN and CDR2 is SYDVKM. CDR3 length: 16 amino acids. The CDR3 spells CASSTRVAGGPYEQYF. The CDR3 nucleotides are TGTGCCAGCAGCACCCGGGTAGCAGGGGGCCCATACGAGCAGTACTTC.

The chain combines TRBV9 with TRBJ2-5, with no clear D. The CDR3 runs to 13 residues. Trimming pared 3 bases from V and 5 bases from J, leaving 11 bases between. From germline, CDR1 is SGDLS and CDR2 YYNGEE. The CDR3 DNA reads TGTGCCAGCAGCGCCGGACCGTGGGAGACCCAGTACTTC. It codes for CASSAGPWETQYF.